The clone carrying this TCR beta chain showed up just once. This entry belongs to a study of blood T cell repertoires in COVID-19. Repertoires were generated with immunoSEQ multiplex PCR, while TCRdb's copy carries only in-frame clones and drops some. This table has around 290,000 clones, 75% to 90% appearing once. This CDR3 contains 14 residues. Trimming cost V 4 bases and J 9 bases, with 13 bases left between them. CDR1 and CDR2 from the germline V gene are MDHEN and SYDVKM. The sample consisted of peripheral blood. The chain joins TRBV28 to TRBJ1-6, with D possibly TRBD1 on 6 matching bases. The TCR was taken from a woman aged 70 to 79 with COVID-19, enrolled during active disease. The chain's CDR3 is CASSSPIGGSPLHF. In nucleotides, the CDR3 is TGTGCCAGCAGTTCTCCCATAGGGGGTTCACCCCTCCACTTT.